Detailed here is one T cell receptor beta chain. The antigen is undetermined. The data belong to a study of cytomegalovirus exposure and HLA in healthy donors. Study-wide results and limits: Available immune exposure information covered CMV serostatus only.

The CDR3 consists of 15 residues. Germline assignment: CDR1 SNHLY and CDR2 FYNNEI. V dropped 6 bases and J dropped 0 bases, with 14 bases sitting between them. Primers for the PCR totalled 60 Vbeta and 13 Jbeta. TCRdb's copy holds only in-frame clones and misses some; the assay was immunoSEQ multiplex PCR. The data hold about 130,000 clones, with around 85% observed a single time. The chain links TRBV2 to TRBJ2-5, with D tentatively TRBD1 (6 bases). The sequence derives from a man aged 18-30 years in good health and CMV-seropositive. The sequencing input was PBMCs. The CDR3 protein is CASRNGQTYQETQYF. As DNA, the CDR3 is TGTGCCAGCAGAAACGGACAGACGTACCAAGAGACCCAGTACTTC.